Listed here are 16 T cell receptor beta chains from one sample, sequenced in a study of shared clonotypes between healthy human individuals. Only in-frame clones appear in the TCRdb table, and some are missing; sequencing was by immunoSEQ multiplex PCR. The sample lists approximately 1.5 million clones; approximately 98.5% were seen once. The specimen was naive CD4+ T cells sorted from blood. Specified subset: CD45RA+ positively selected. The receptors stem from a man aged 25 to 40 in good health.

The V and J genes are TRBV2 and TRBJ2-7, with D unclear. The CDR3 runs to 19 residues. Germline V gene data show CDR1 as SNHLY and CDR2 as FYNNEI. V dropped 8 bases and J dropped 7 bases, with 36 bases sitting between them. CDR3 in amino acids: CASGPTVDAFFPSPLEQYF. The CDR3 DNA is TGTGCCAGCGGCCCGACGGTGGACGCCTTCTTTCCCAGTCCGCTAGAGCAGTACTTC.

This chain links TRBV29-1 with TRBJ1-2; 9 bases fit TRBD1. From germline, CDR1 is SQVTM and CDR2 ANQGSEA. The length of the CDR3 is 14 residues. Trimming removed 4 bases from V and 8 bases from J; junction bases left unmatched: 11. The chain's CDR3 is CSVVPWDRVDGYTF. The CDR3 bases are TGCAGCGTTGTTCCTTGGGACAGGGTAGACGGCTACACCTTC.

On this clone: Different DNA sequences within this sample yield the same CDR3. The V call is TRBV18, the J call TRBJ2-7; TRBD1 aligns across 8 bases. CDR3 length: 14 amino acids. Germline CDR1 KGHSH, CDR2 LQKENI. V gave up 3 bases and J gave up 3 bases; unmatched junction bases: 4. The chain's CDR3 is CASSPSGQGYEQYF. The CDR3, as DNA: TGTGCCAGCTCACCTTCCGGACAGGGCTACGAGCAGTACTTC.

The chain is built from TRBV9 and TRBJ1-1; no firm D call. The CDR3 is 13 amino acids. Trimming pared 3 bases from V and 5 bases from J, leaving 11 bases between. Germline V gene sequence: CDR1 SGDLS, CDR2 YYNGEE. The CDR3 is CASSEQPGTEAFF. CDR3 bases: TGTGCCAGCAGCGAACAGCCGGGGACTGAAGCTTTCTTT. Using reference TRBV9 and TRBJ1-1 for the parts outside the CDR3, the full variable domain is DSGVTQTPKHLITATGQRVTLRCSPRSGDLSVYWYQQSLDQGLQFLIQYYNGEERAKGNILERFSAQQFPDLHSELNLSSLELGDSALYFCASSEQPGTEAFFGQGTRLTVV.

This clone has just one count. The V gene is TRBV4-3, the J gene TRBJ2-5; D may be TRBD2 (6 bases). V was clipped by 0 bases and J by 0 bases, with 20 bases between them. The CDR3 extends over 19 amino acids. Germline V gene sequence: CDR1 LGHNA, CDR2 YSLEER. CDR3 DNA: TGCGCCAGCAGCCAAGAAGTCTCGCGGGGCTTAATGTACCAAGAGACCCAGTACTTC. It codes for CASSQEVSRGLMYQETQYF.

The chain carries TRBV6-1 and TRBJ2-3; 7 nucleotides align to TRBD2. Germline lookup yields CDR1 MNHNS and CDR2 SASEGT. J lost 6 bases, V lost 1 base, and 13 bases had no gene match. CDR3 length: 17 amino acids. This CDR3 is CASSEGTRRNPGDTQYF. Here the CDR3 DNA reads TGTGCCAGCAGTGAAGGGACTAGAAGGAATCCCGGGGATACGCAGTATTTT.

The chain joins TRBV29-1 to TRBJ2-1; D perhaps matches TRBD2 (6 bases). CDR1 and CDR2 (germline): SQVTM, ANQGSEA. The CDR3 is 14 residues long. Trimming stripped 3 bases from V and 6 bases from J, with 15 bases between. CDR3 loop: CSVDGSGYTNEQFF. As DNA, the CDR3 is TGCAGCGTTGACGGCAGCGGGTACACCAATGAGCAGTTCTTC.

The chain couples TRBV5-5 to TRBJ1-5, with D hard to call. The V gene's germline CDR1 is SGHKS and CDR2 YYEKEE (reference sequence). The CDR3 loop spans 15 amino acids. With 4 bases removed from V and 8 bases from J, the gap between germline ends came to 19 bases. CDR3 in DNA: TGTGCCAGCAGCCCCACGGCGCTCCTCGGGGAGCCCCAGCATTTT. It translates to CASSPTALLGEPQHF. Drawing the rest from reference TRBV5-5 and TRBJ1-5, the complete variable domain is DAGVTQSPTHLIKTRGQQVTLRCSPISGHKSVSWYQQVLGQGPQFIFQYYEKEERGRGNFPDRFSARQFPNYSSELNVNALLLGDSALYLCASSPTALLGEPQHFGDGTRLSIL.

The chain combines TRBV18 with TRBJ2-7; D is uncertain. V was shortened by 2 bases and J by 6 bases, with 17 bases between the two germline ends. The CDR3 length is 15 residues. Germline assignment: CDR1 KGHSH and CDR2 LQKENI. The CDR3 is CASSPGQTSSGEQYF. The CDR3 DNA is TGTGCCAGCTCACCAGGCCAGACCTCCTCGGGCGAGCAGTACTTC.

This clone was seen more than once but under ten times. This sequence joins TRBV7-6 and TRBJ1-1; the D is unclear. The ends were cut back, 0 bases at V and 3 bases at J, with 5 bases in the middle. The CDR3 spans 13 residues. The V gene's germline CDR1 is SGHVS and CDR2 FNYEAQ. The DNA of the CDR3 is TGTGCCAGCAGCTTAGCGCTTCACACTGAAGCTTTCTTT. It is translated as CASSLALHTEAFF.

The chain employs TRBV30 and TRBJ2-7; TRBD2 is a possible D gene (6 bases). The CDR3 extends over 15 amino acids. Germline V lookup: CDR1 GTSNPN, CDR2 SVGIG (reference sequence). The V and J ends lost 0 bases and 0 bases respectively, with 12 bases between them. The CDR3 spells CAWSVRASVSYEQYF. CDR3 DNA sequence: TGTGCCTGGAGTGTACGGGCTAGCGTCTCCTACGAGCAGTACTTC.

The rearrangement links TRBV6-5 to TRBJ2-7; 9 nucleotides line up with TRBD1. Germline V gives CDR1 MNHEY, CDR2 SVGAGI. This CDR3 region has 15 residues. Trimming cost V 5 bases and J 3 bases; bases outside gene matches: 8. The CDR3 protein is CASSPGQGSLYEQYF. CDR3 nucleotide sequence: TGTGCCAGCAGTCCCGGACAGGGGTCTCTCTACGAGCAGTACTTC.

The rearrangement links TRBV19 to TRBJ2-1, with 7 bases that match TRBD2. From germline, CDR1 is LNHDA and CDR2 SQIVND (reference sequence). V was clipped by 4 bases and J by 1 base; unmatched bases: 10. The CDR3 is 17 residues long. This CDR3 reads CASSTRSGEGSYNEQFF. DNA for the CDR3: TGTGCCAGTAGTACCCGATCGGGGGAGGGTTCCTACAATGAGCAGTTCTTC.

The chain employs TRBV29-1 and TRBJ2-5; TRBD1 might be the D (6 bases). Germline V gives CDR1 SQVTM, CDR2 ANQGSEA. This CDR3 region has 14 residues. Trimming took off 4 bases at V and 3 bases at J, with 15 bases between the two ends. The chain's CDR3 is CSVGRGNGEETQYF. The CDR3 DNA follows: TGCAGCGTTGGAAGGGGGAATGGTGAAGAGACCCAGTACTTC. Supplemented by reference TRBV29-1 and TRBJ2-5, the full variable domain reads SAVISQKPSRDICQRGTSLTIQCQVDSQVTMMFWYRQQPGQSLTLIATANQGSEATYESGFVIDKFPISRPNLTFSTLTVSNMSPEDSSIYLCSVGRGNGEETQYFGPGTRLLVL.

This clone appeared once. This rearrangement joins TRBV6-6 to TRBJ1-1; no clear D. Trimming left V 4 bases short and J 3 bases short, with 9 bases between. The CDR3 has 13 amino acids. In germline, CDR1 is MNHNY, CDR2 SVGAGI (reference sequence). The CDR3 is CASSSGGYTEAFF. The DNA for the CDR3 is TGTGCCAGCAGTTCCGGCGGTTACACTGAAGCTTTCTTT.

This rearrangement joins TRBV5-1 to TRBJ2-7, with 7 bases identical to TRBD1. V shed 7 bases and J 3 bases; nucleotides not matched to a gene: 10. Looked up from germline, CDR1 is SGHRS and CDR2 is YFSETQ. The CDR3 loop spans 14 amino acids. The CDR3 reads CASSDRDSHYEQYF. CDR3 bases: TGCGCCAGCTCCGACCGGGACAGTCACTACGAGCAGTACTTC.